These 13 T cell receptor beta chains were sequenced from one sample in a study of T cell responses to AZD1222 COVID-19 vaccine. Data came from immunoSEQ multiplex PCR; TCRdb stores just in-frame clones and leaves some out. The sample contains 90,000 to 150,000 clones, roughly 87% of which appear only once. The sequencing used peripheral blood, collected 28 days after the second AZD1222 dose. The receptor source for this set is an adult who received the AZD1222 COVID-19 vaccine.

The chain employs TRBV10-3 and TRBJ1-1; possibly TRBD1 for D (5 bases). Germline CDR1 ENHRY, CDR2 SYGVKD. The V end was cut by 0 bases, the J end by 1 base, with 9 bases between. The CDR3 runs to 15 residues. CDR3 residues: CAISESQGANTEAFF. CDR3 nucleotide sequence: TGTGCCATCAGTGAGTCGCAGGGAGCGAACACTGAAGCTTTCTTT.

This clone was counted a few times. The V call is TRBV19, the J call TRBJ2-2; perhaps D is TRBD1 or TRBD2 (6 bases each). V was pared by 7 bases and J by 4 bases, with 16 bases between. Germline loops: CDR1 LNHDA, CDR2 SQIVND (reference sequence). There are 15 residues in the CDR3. The CDR3 sequence: CASTTKGGSTGELFF. DNA of the CDR3: TGTGCCAGTACTACGAAAGGGGGGAGCACCGGGGAGCTGTTTTTT. Together with reference TRBV19 and TRBJ2-2, the CDR3 gives the full variable domain: DGGITQSPKYLFRKEGQNVTLSCEQNLNHDAMYWYRQDPGQGLRLIYYSQIVNDFQKGDIAEGYSVSREKKESFPLTVTSAQKNPTAFYLCASTTKGGSTGELFFGEGSRLTVL.

This chain joins TRBV5-1 and TRBJ2-7; 14 nucleotides agree with TRBD2. Unmatched junction bases numbered 7, after V lost 0 bases and J lost 5 bases. Germline lookup yields CDR1 SGHRS and CDR2 YFSETQ. The CDR3 has 17 amino acids. The CDR3 bases are TGCGCCAGCAGCTTGGCCCTGGGGACTAGCGGGGGAGACGAGCAGTACTTC. It encodes CASSLALGTSGGDEQYF.

The J gene is TRBJ1-3, the V gene TRBV7-9, with a tentative D call TRBD1 (5 bases). V was clipped by 3 bases and J by 9 bases, with 15 bases between them. Germline assignment: CDR1 SEHNR and CDR2 FQNEAQ (reference sequence). This CDR3 is built from 14 residues. CDR3 coding DNA: TGTGCCAGCAGCTTCGAAACAACTGGGGGCACCATATATTTT. Residues: CASSFETTGGTIYF. Together with reference TRBV7-9 and TRBJ1-3, the CDR3 gives the full variable domain: DTGVSQNPRHKITKRGQNVTFRCDPISEHNRLYWYRQTLGQGPEFLTYFQNEAQLEKSRLLSDRFSAERPKGSFSTLEIQRTEQGDSAMYLCASSFETTGGTIYFGEGSWLTVV.

The chain couples TRBV3-1 (or the pseudogene TRBV3-2) to TRBJ1-6; a weak D match, TRBD1 (5 bases). V was trimmed by 3 bases and J by 12 bases, leaving 9 bases between them. The CDR3 totals 12 residues. Germline CDR1 LGHDT, CDR2 YNNKEL (reference sequence). The CDR3 region is CASSQGGGPLHF. In nucleotides, the CDR3 is TGTGCCAGCAGCCAGGGCGGGGGACCCCTCCACTTT.

V and J are TRBV4-1 and TRBJ1-2, with a weak D call TRBD1 (5 bases). The CDR3 consists of 16 residues. The V end was cut by 0 bases, the J end by 4 bases, with 15 bases between. The V gene's germline CDR1 is MGHRA and CDR2 YSYEKL. The CDR3 region has the DNA TGCGCCAGCAGCCAAGATCTGTGGACATTCAGCTATGGCTACACCTTC. This sequence encodes CASSQDLWTFSYGYTF.

The rearrangement uses TRBV2 and TRBJ2-5; D might be TRBD1 (6 bases). The CDR3 is 14 residues long. CDR1 is SNHLY, CDR2 FYNNEI, per germline. V was trimmed by 1 base and J by 3 bases, leaving 9 bases between them. CDR3 coding DNA: TGTGCCAGCAGTGAAGTAACAGGGAAAGAGACCCAGTACTTC. It specifies CASSEVTGKETQYF.

The rearrangement links TRBV5-1 to TRBJ2-2, with 11 positions matching TRBD2. Germline values: CDR1 SGHRS, CDR2 YFSETQ. The trim removed 4 bases at V and 1 base at J, leaving 12 bases unmatched. This CDR3 comprises 19 residues. CDR3 in amino acids: CASSLRGSGGALNTGELFF. CDR3 nucleotides: TGCGCCAGCAGCCTCCGCGGTAGCGGGGGGGCATTGAACACCGGGGAGCTGTTTTTT.

The chain uses TRBV5-1 and TRBJ2-2, with 8 bases identical to TRBD1. With V trimmed by 1 base and J by 4 bases, 3 bases remained unmatched. Germline V gene data show CDR1 as SGHRS and CDR2 as YFSETQ. The CDR3 totals 15 residues. The CDR3 sequence: CASSLHGQGTGELFF. In DNA form, the CDR3 reads TGCGCCAGCAGCTTGCACGGACAGGGCACCGGGGAGCTGTTTTTT.

This clone was picked up one time. J is TRBJ1-2 and V is TRBV6-5; TRBD1 matches 7 bases. CDR1 is MNHEY and CDR2 is SVGAGI in the germline V gene. V shed 6 bases and J 0 bases; nucleotides not matched to a gene: 4. The CDR3 has 14 residues. CDR3 sequence: CASSGTVTNYGYTF. The CDR3 DNA reads as TGTGCCAGCAGCGGGACAGTAACTAACTATGGCTACACCTTC.

This clone was counted at least ten times. This chain joins TRBV29-1 and TRBJ2-1; D remains unclear. CDR3 length: 13 residues. The germline V gene has CDR1 SQVTM and CDR2 ANQGSEA. Trimming removed 1 base from V and 5 bases from J, with 9 bases in between. The CDR3 is CSVEGNSDNEQFF. The CDR3 DNA follows: TGCAGCGTTGAAGGGAACAGTGACAATGAGCAGTTCTTC.

This sequence joins TRBV2 and TRBJ2-1; no firm D call. The V end was cut by 8 bases, the J end by 0 bases, with 11 bases between. This CDR3 spans 14 amino acids. Per germline, CDR1 SNHLY and CDR2 FYNNEI. The CDR3 sequence: CASSYTHSYNEQFF. CDR3 DNA sequence: TGTGCCAGCTCCTACACCCACTCCTACAATGAGCAGTTCTTC.

The chain links TRBV7-2 to TRBJ1-5; D gene ambiguous. The CDR3 runs to 14 residues. Germline V lookup: CDR1 SGHTA, CDR2 FQGNSA. Trimming removed 4 bases at V and 4 bases at J, with 11 bases between. The CDR3 coding sequence is TGTGCCAGCAGCTCACGGACGGGTAATCAGCCCCAGCATTTT. Amino acids: CASSSRTGNQPQHF.